Below, 27 T cell receptor beta chains from the same sample are listed, as sequenced in a study of identical twins. Each CDR3 protein is one row after TCRdb ran MiXCR on the 5' RACE reads. The sample yields 1.5 million to 2 million distinct CDR3 sequences, under 35% seen once. The sample taken for sequencing was cord blood. Receptors were obtained from a newborn girl in good health.

This clonotype was recorded only once. The chain has TRBV20-1 and TRBJ1-5, with a tentative D call TRBD1 (6 bases). CDR3 length equals 16 residues. Looked up from germline, CDR1 is DFQATT and CDR2 is SNEGSKA (reference sequence). Trimming removed 0 bases from V and 2 bases from J, with 14 bases in between. The CDR3 region is CSARDLGRGGNQPQHF. CDR3 in DNA: TGCAGTGCTAGAGATCTCGGTAGGGGGGGCAATCAGCCCCAGCATTTT.

This clonotype has a handful of counts. The V and J genes are TRBV24-1 and TRBJ2-1; perhaps D is TRBD1 or TRBD2 (5 bases each). The CDR3 extends over 14 amino acids. CDR1 is KGHDR, CDR2 SFDVKD, per germline. V was clipped by 4 bases and J by 8 bases, with 14 bases between them. The DNA for the CDR3 is TGTGCCACCAGTGACCTCATACTAGGGGATGAGCAGTTCTTC. It translates to CATSDLILGDEQFF.

This sequence joins TRBV27 and TRBJ1-2; TRBD1 agrees at 12 bases. From germline, CDR1 is MNHEY and CDR2 SMNVEV (reference sequence). Unmatched junction bases numbered 6, after V lost 5 bases and J lost 5 bases. The CDR3 length is 15 residues. CDR3 bases: TGTGCCAGCAGTGGGGGACAGGGGGCAGTTTATGGCTACACCTTC. Translated: CASSGGQGAVYGYTF.

The J gene is TRBJ2-1, the V gene TRBV20-1, with 9 bases fitting TRBD2. Germline loops: CDR1 DFQATT, CDR2 SNEGSKA (reference sequence). CDR3 length: 13 amino acids. J lost 10 bases, V lost 1 base, and 5 bases had no gene match. The CDR3 DNA reads TGCAGTGCTAGAGTGGGGCTAGCGGGGGAGCAGTTCTTC. Its protein product is CSARVGLAGEQFF.

This chain links TRBV6-5 with TRBJ2-1, with 10 positions matching TRBD1. This CDR3 has 15 amino acids. Unmatched junction bases numbered 6, after V lost 4 bases and J lost 6 bases. Germline values: CDR1 MNHEY, CDR2 SVGAGI. The CDR3 protein is CASSSTGTGANEQFF. CDR3 coding DNA: TGTGCCAGCAGTTCGACGGGGACAGGGGCCAATGAGCAGTTCTTC.

This clonotype was detected only a few times. A much larger clone differs by one base, so this may be a read error. V gene TRBV10-3 combines with J gene TRBJ2-3; D perhaps matches TRBD2 (5 bases). With 4 bases removed from V and 1 base from J, the gap between germline ends came to 6 bases. The CDR3 has 13 amino acids. The germline CDR1 and CDR2 sequences are ENHRY and SYGVKD. The CDR3 protein is CAISARGTDTQYF. The CDR3, as DNA: TGTGCCATCAGTGCGCGGGGCACAGATACGCAGTATTTT.

About this clonotype: A much larger clone lies one base from this, so it may be a read error. The J gene is TRBJ2-1, the V gene TRBV3-1; 7 nucleotides line up with TRBD2. The better agreement between TRBJ2-7 and the DNA end casts doubt on the J call. The CDR3 consists of 14 residues. The germline gives CDR1 LGHDT, CDR2 YNNKEL (reference sequence). DNA of the CDR3: TGTGCCAGCAGCCACCGCGGGGGTACGGATGAGCAGTACTTC. It codes for CASSHRGGTDEQYF.

This clonotype was found a few times. V is TRBV15 and J is TRBJ1-1, with D possibly being TRBD1 (5 bases). This CDR3 is built from 17 residues. V lost 5 bases and J lost 1, with 20 bases in between. From germline, CDR1 is LNHNV and CDR2 YYDKDF (reference sequence). CDR3 DNA sequence: TGTGCCACCAGCGAGGAAGCCATGGGGGTGTGGAACACTGAAGCTTTCTTT. It specifies CATSEEAMGVWNTEAFF.

This chain links TRBV5-1 with TRBJ2-7, with 11 bases aligning to TRBD2. Losses at the gene ends were 0 bases for V and 7 bases for J; bases not matched to a gene: 18. The CDR3 covers 19 residues. CDR1 is SGHRS, CDR2 YFSETQ, per germline. The CDR3 nucleotides read TGCGCCAGCAGCTTGGTAGGACTAGCGGGTACCAGGTCGAGCAATGAGCAGTACTTC. This codes for CASSLVGLAGTRSSNEQYF.

This clonotype was recorded only once. The V gene is TRBV12-3 or TRBV12-4, the J gene TRBJ2-5, with D perhaps TRBD2 (6 bases). Deletions cut 5 bases from V and 11 bases from J, with 21 bases between. The CDR3 spans 14 residues. CDR3 nucleotides: TGTGCCAGCAGTCCGTCCCGGAGGGCCCGTGAGCAGTACTTC. Translating it yields CASSPSRRAREQYF.

The rearrangement links TRBV5-1 to TRBJ1-2, with a possible D match to TRBD1 (5 bases). Germline CDR1 SGHRS, CDR2 YFSETQ. V was cut by 2 bases and J by 0 bases, with 11 bases left in between. The CDR3 covers 15 residues. The CDR3 here is CASSFGGEANYGYTF. The CDR3, as DNA: TGCGCCAGCAGCTTCGGGGGGGAAGCTAACTATGGCTACACCTTC.

V usage is TRBV5-5 and J usage is TRBJ1-2; TRBD1 aligns across 9 bases. This CDR3 has 14 amino acids. V lost 2 bases to trimming and J lost 6 bases; unmatched junction nucleotides: 5. Per the germline V gene, CDR1 is SGHKS and CDR2 is YYEKEE (reference sequence). The DNA for the CDR3 is TGTGCCAGCAGCTTTGGGACAGGGCCTAATGGCTACACCTTC. It yields the protein CASSFGTGPNGYTF. The whole variable domain, remainder taken from reference TRBV5-5 and TRBJ1-2, is DAGVTQSPTHLIKTRGQQVTLRCSPISGHKSVSWYQQVLGQGPQFIFQYYEKEERGRGNFPDRFSARQFPNYSSELNVNALLLGDSALYLCASSFGTGPNGYTFGSGTRLTVV.

Notes on this clonotype: One end of the junction varies from germline; a read error may be responsible. The V gene is TRBV11-2, the J gene TRBJ1-3; D ambiguous. The CDR3 has 14 residues. From germline, CDR1 is SGHAT and CDR2 FQNNGV. CDR3 sequence reads: CASSLEVRSNTVYF. CDR3 DNA sequence: TGTGCCAGCAGCTTAGAAGTTCGGTCAAACACCGTATATTTT.

The chain has TRBV6-1 and TRBJ2-1; 7 nucleotides agree with TRBD1. The DNA end lines up better with TRBJ2-7; the J call may be wrong. CDR1 MNHNS and CDR2 SASEGT come from the germline V gene. The CDR3 has 15 residues. This chain's CDR3 is CASDIRDSPYNEQYF. The DNA of the CDR3 is TGTGCCAGCGATATCCGGGACAGCCCATACAATGAGCAGTACTTC.

The chain couples TRBV3-1 to TRBJ2-5, with a tentative D call TRBD2 (6 bases). Germline assignment: CDR1 LGHDT and CDR2 YNNKEL (reference sequence). The CDR3 has 15 residues. Trimming removed 4 bases from V and 2 bases from J, with 14 bases in between. CDR3 coding DNA: TGTGCCAGCAGCCTTACTCAGACTAGACAAGAGACCCAGTACTTC. It specifies CASSLTQTRQETQYF.

The chain joins TRBV10-3 to TRBJ2-7, with D possibly called TRBD1 or TRBD2 (5 bases each). Trimming shortened V by 6 bases and J by 0 bases, and 15 bases separated the two germline ends. Germline CDR1 and CDR2: ENHRY and SYGVKD. The CDR3 sequence is 15 residues long. The CDR3 nucleotides read TGTGCCATCAGGACGGACGGGGACGACTCCTACGAGCAGTACTTC. Amino acids: CAIRTDGDDSYEQYF.

This clonotype was counted between two and nine times. The chain carries TRBV25-1 and TRBJ1-2; a possible D gene is TRBD1 (5 bases). V was shortened by 2 bases and J by 10 bases, with 8 bases between the two germline ends. In germline, CDR1 is MGHDK, CDR2 SYGVNS. The CDR3 sequence is 11 residues long. As DNA, the CDR3 is TGTGCCAGCAGTGAAAACAGGAACTACACCTTC. Translated: CASSENRNYTF.

The CDR3 loop is CASSQDQGRYGYTF. As DNA, the CDR3 is TGTGCCAGCAGCCAAGATCAGGGCAGATATGGCTACACCTTC. The genes are TRBV3-1 and TRBJ1-2, with TRBD1 as a possible D gene (5 bases). Deletions cut 0 bases from V and 5 bases from J, with 10 bases between. Looked up from germline, CDR1 is LGHDT and CDR2 is YNNKEL (reference sequence). The CDR3 contains 14 residues.

V is TRBV30 and J is TRBJ1-2, with D perhaps matching TRBD1 (5 bases). The V end lost 2 bases, the J end lost 4 bases, and 8 bases lay between the germline ends. The CDR3 is 12 residues long. Germline V CDR1 and CDR2: GTSNPN, SVGIG (reference sequence). CDR3 amino acids: CAWSTGLYGYTF. CDR3 DNA sequence: TGTGCCTGGAGTACAGGACTCTATGGCTACACCTTC.

This clonotype has just a few counts. The rearrangement links TRBV7-2 to TRBJ1-6; D perhaps matches TRBD1 (6 bases). Per the germline V gene, CDR1 is SGHTA and CDR2 is FQGNSA. Trimming removed 3 bases at V and 0 bases at J, with 15 bases between. The CDR3 has 18 amino acids. The CDR3 bases are TGTGCCAGCAGCTTTCCGACAGGCCGGGTCTCCTATAATTCACCCCTCCACTTT. This codes for CASSFPTGRVSYNSPLHF.

The chain recombines TRBV25-1 with TRBJ2-1; D is ambiguous. The J call may be in error: the DNA end matches TRBJ2-7 better. Germline CDR1 reads MGHDK; CDR2 reads SYGVNS. The CDR3 length is 12 residues. CDR3 sequence (DNA): TGTGCCAGCGGAATCTCCTACAATGAGCAGTACTTC. It codes for CASGISYNEQYF.

Notes on this clonotype: This may stem from a read error, because a much larger clone lies one nucleotide away. The V gene is TRBV28, the J gene TRBJ1-4; the D is unclear. Trimming left V 4 bases short and J 10 bases short, with 13 bases between. The CDR3 consists of 13 residues. Germline CDR1 is MDHEN and CDR2 is SYDVKM. The CDR3, as DNA: TGTGCCAGCAGTTCCGGACCGGGCGGAAAACTGTTTTTT. Amino acid sequence: CASSSGPGGKLFF.

This clonotype has only a few counts. This CDR3 is CASSLERSAYGYTF. In DNA form, the CDR3 reads TGTGCCAGCAGCTTAGAGCGCAGCGCCTATGGCTACACCTTC. The V and J genes are TRBV5-4 and TRBJ1-2; D gene ambiguous. Germline CDR1 is SGHNT and CDR2 is YYREEE (reference sequence). Trimming cost V 2 bases and J 4 bases, with 12 bases left between them. The CDR3 spans 14 residues.

The chain is built from TRBV12-3 or TRBV12-4 and TRBJ1-5; 11 nucleotides match TRBD1. The CDR3 loop spans 15 amino acids. With V trimmed by 6 bases and J by 6 bases, 7 bases remained unmatched. CDR3 sequence reads: CASRTGQGAGQPQHF. The CDR3 DNA is TGTGCCAGCAGAACTGGACAGGGGGCAGGTCAGCCCCAGCATTTT.

On this clonotype itself: A much bigger clone sits one base away, suggesting this may be a read error. V usage is TRBV10-3 and J usage is TRBJ2-1; possible D gene TRBD1, 6 bases. Germline lookup yields CDR1 ENHRY and CDR2 SYGVKD. This CDR3 has 16 amino acids. V gave up 3 bases and J gave up 4 bases, with 16 bases separating them. The CDR3 loop reads CAISDPNRARYNEQFF. CDR3 in DNA: TGTGCCATCAGTGATCCCAACAGGGCGCGGTACAATGAGCAGTTCTTC.

V gene TRBV6-4 combines with J gene TRBJ2-7; 8 bases are a match to TRBD1. The CDR3 contains 15 residues. CDR1 and CDR2 from the germline V gene are MRHNA and SNTAGT. The ends lost 4 bases at V and 2 bases at J; junction bases unmatched: 7. The CDR3 protein is CASSVRTGIPYEQYF. CDR3 nucleotide sequence: TGTGCCAGCAGTGTCCGGACAGGGATTCCCTACGAGCAGTACTTC.

This clonotype was seen a few times. V and J are TRBV7-8 and TRBJ1-2; D may be TRBD1 (6 bases). This CDR3 is built from 15 residues. The V gene's germline CDR1 is SGHVS and CDR2 FQNEAQ. The germline V and J ends were trimmed by 5 bases and 3 bases, with 16 bases remaining between them. The CDR3 DNA sequence: TGTGCCAGCAGCCTTGTTACGGCAGGGGACTATGGCTACACCTTC. The encoded protein is CASSLVTAGDYGYTF.